This TCR beta chain was obtained from a study of cytomegalovirus exposure and HLA in healthy donors. The CDR3 sequence is 13 residues long. Looked up from germline, CDR1 is SGHNT and CDR2 is YYREEE (reference sequence). With 7 bases removed from V and 4 bases from J, the gap between germline ends came to 14 bases. This table comes from immunoSEQ multiplex PCR, and its TCRdb copy is limited to in-frame clones, with some not included. This sample has 200,000 to 250,000 clones, with around 90% found just once. Material for sequencing was PBMCs. The rearrangement links TRBV5-4 to TRBJ2-5; D perhaps matches TRBD2 (5 bases). The TCR comes from a woman aged 18-35 years in good health and CMV-seronegative. The CDR3 bases are TGTGCCAGCGAAAGGCGGGCGGGAGAGACCCAGTACTTC. Translating gives CASERRAGETQYF. The full variable domain, rest sourced from reference TRBV5-4 and TRBJ2-5, is ETGVTQSPTHLIKTRGQQVTLRCSSQSGHNTVSWYQQALGQGPQFIFQYYREEENGRGNFPPRFSGLQFPNYSSELNVNALELDDSALYLCASERRAGETQYFGPGTRLLVL.